This paragraph reports one TCR beta chain. The sample is drawn from a study of blood T cell repertoires in COVID-19. Overall study context: COVID-19 samples, acute and convalescent, were from the United States, Italy and Spain.

In the original analysis: Using reference gene primer amplification, nucleated cell counts were estimated. Profiled with immunoSEQ multiplex PCR; TCRdb holds only in-frame clones, not every one. Clone size and V and J calls were adopted from that table, with D and trimming inferred from the DNA. The table lists about 140,000 clones, approximately 84% of them singletons. This CDR3 comprises 11 residues. V was pared by 8 bases and J by 7 bases, with 7 bases between. CDR1 KGHDR and CDR2 SFDVKD come from the germline V gene. The chain joins TRBV24-1 to TRBJ2-2; no reliable D call. Sequencing was carried out using PBMCs or T cells enriched from blood (not recorded which). The clonotype originates from a man aged 40-55 years with acute COVID-19. The CDR3 protein is CATMYGGELFF. The DNA for the CDR3 is TGTGCCACCATGTACGGCGGGGAGCTGTTTTTT.